The rows below give T cell receptor beta chains drawn from one sample of a study of cytomegalovirus exposure and HLA in healthy donors. The method was immunoSEQ multiplex PCR; TCRdb's version includes in-frame clones alone and lacks a portion of them. In the table there are under 200,000 clones, 60% to 80% of which are singletons. What was sequenced was PBMCs. The receptors stem from a woman between 25 and 40 years old in good health and CMV-seronegative. CDR3s include the opening cysteine and the closing phenylalanine or tryptophan. A D gene is named only where the DNA matches it firmly. Size values are once, few and many counts, or a class for expanded clones, and some rows have none.

V: TRBV18
J: TRBJ1-2
size: few
D: .
CDR3: CASSPPSTGPSTSTF
DNA: TGTGCCAGCTCACCACCGTCCACAGGGCCCTCGACCTCCACCTTC

V: TRBV9
J: TRBJ1-1
size: .
D: TRBD1
CDR3: CASAGGAGGMNTEAFF
DNA: TGTGCCAGCGCCGGCGGGGCAGGGGGAATGAACACTGAAGCTTTCTTT

V: TRBV2
J: TRBJ2-2
size: .
D: TRBD2
CDR3: CASSSGGGATNTGELFF
DNA: TGTGCCAGCAGTAGTGGCGGGGGAGCTACGAACACCGGGGAGCTGTTTTTT

V: TRBV10-3
J: TRBJ1-1
size: .
D: .
CDR3: CAISVEGPDTEAFF
DNA: TGTGCCATCAGTGTGGAGGGCCCAGACACTGAAGCTTTCTTT

V: TRBV7-7
J: TRBJ2-7
size: .
D: .
CDR3: CASSLAPSGTPHF
DNA: TGTGCTAGCAGCTTAGCTCCTTCCGGGACACCCCACTTC

V: TRBV11-2
J: TRBJ2-7
size: few
D: .
CDR3: CASSRGQKPYEQYF
DNA: TGTGCCAGCAGCCGCGGACAAAAACCCTACGAGCAGTACTTC

V: TRBV5-6
J: TRBJ1-4
size: .
D: .
CDR3: CASSFYQGIATNEKLFF
DNA: TGTGCCAGCAGCTTTTATCAGGGTATTGCAACTAATGAAAAACTGTTTTTT

V: TRBV19
J: TRBJ2-1
size: few
D: TRBD2
CDR3: CASSISGEAYNEQFF
DNA: TGTGCCAGTAGCATTAGCGGGGAGGCCTACAATGAGCAGTTCTTC

V: TRBV19
J: TRBJ1-1
size: .
D: .
CDR3: CASSGRGMDTEAFF
DNA: TGTGCCAGTTCTGGGAGGGGAATGGACACTGAAGCTTTCTTT

V: TRBV21-1
J: TRBJ1-4
size: .
D: .
CDR3: CASSTPRGLDEKLFF
DNA: TGTGCCAGCAGCACCCCCAGGGGGCTCGATGAAAAACTGTTTTTT

V: TRBV9
J: TRBJ2-1
size: .
D: .
CDR3: CASSAQRNEQFF
DNA: TGTGCCAGCAGCGCGCAGAGGAATGAGCAGTTCTTC

V: TRBV6-4
J: TRBJ2-3
size: .
D: .
CDR3: CASSDSLAAPDTQYF
DNA: TGTGCCAGCAGTGACAGCCTAGCAGCGCCAGATACGCAGTATTTT

V: TRBV7-2
J: TRBJ1-1
size: .
D: TRBD1
CDR3: CASSSTGATEAFF
DNA: TGTGCCAGCAGCTCTACAGGGGCCACTGAAGCTTTCTTT

V: TRBV2
J: TRBJ1-5
size: few
D: .
CDR3: CASSVESNQPQHF
DNA: TGTGCCAGCAGTGTAGAAAGCAATCAGCCCCAGCATTTT

V: TRBV18
J: TRBJ2-5
size: .
D: .
CDR3: CASSPPDSLLRTKKTQYF
DNA: TGTGCCAGCTCACCACCTGACAGCCTTCTGAGGACCAAAAAGACCCAGTACTTC

V: TRBV6-4
J: TRBJ2-1
size: once
D: .
CDR3: CASSVLAATYNEQFF
DNA: TGTGCCAGCAGTGTTTTAGCGGCCACTTACAATGAGCAGTTCTTC

V: TRBV11-3
J: TRBJ1-4
size: few
D: TRBD1
CDR3: CASSIWGQGAGFEKLFF
DNA: TGTGCCAGCAGCATCTGGGGACAGGGGGCTGGTTTTGAAAAACTGTTTTTT

V: TRBV7-9
J: TRBJ2-5
size: .
D: TRBD1
CDR3: CASSSDRVLRETQYF
DNA: TGTGCCAGCAGCTCGGACAGGGTGTTGAGAGAGACCCAGTACTTC

V: TRBV6-4
J: TRBJ1-2
size: .
D: .
CDR3: CASSRDTSNYGYTF
DNA: TGTGCCAGCAGCCGGGACACCAGCAACTATGGCTACACCTTC

V: TRBV5-1
J: TRBJ2-2
size: .
D: .
CDR3: CASSLWGGSGELFF
DNA: TGCGCCAGCAGCTTGTGGGGGGGCAGCGGGGAGCTGTTTTTT

V: TRBV5-1
J: TRBJ2-5
size: few
D: TRBD2
CDR3: CASSISTSGEKLGQETQYF
DNA: TGCGCCAGCAGCATCTCGACTAGCGGGGAAAAATTGGGGCAAGAGACCCAGTACTTC

V: TRBV15
J: TRBJ1-5
size: .
D: .
CDR3: CATSPRRGDQPQHF
DNA: TGTGCCACCAGCCCCCGACGGGGAGACCAGCCCCAGCATTTT

V: TRBV9
J: TRBJ2-3
size: .
D: TRBD1
CDR3: CASSLRGRNTDTQYF
DNA: TGTGCCAGCAGCCTCAGGGGGCGGAACACAGATACGCAGTATTTT

V: TRBV7-6
J: TRBJ2-2
size: .
D: .
CDR3: CASSLREGGQGNTGELFF
DNA: TGTGCCAGCAGCTTAAGGGAGGGAGGACAGGGGAACACCGGGGAGCTGTTTTTT

V: TRBV11-2
J: TRBJ2-3
size: once
D: .
CDR3: CASSKGRGVLTDTQYF
DNA: TGTGCCAGCAGCAAAGGACGCGGGGTACTCACAGATACGCAGTATTTT

V: TRBV2
J: TRBJ2-4
size: once
D: .
CDR3: CASSPGLGNPIAKNIQYF
DNA: TGTGCCAGCTCCCCGGGACTTGGTAACCCTATAGCCAAAAACATTCAGTACTTC

V: TRBV27
J: TRBJ1-2
size: .
D: .
CDR3: CASTSSEGGYTF
DNA: TGTGCCAGCACGAGTTCTGAGGGTGGCTACACCTTC

V: TRBV5-1
J: TRBJ1-1
size: .
D: .
CDR3: CASKRGTEDTEAFF
DNA: TGCGCCAGTAAGCGGGGAACAGAGGACACTGAAGCTTTCTTT

V: TRBV11-2
J: TRBJ1-2
size: .
D: .
CDR3: CASSSRSGTGGYGYTF
DNA: TGTGCCAGCAGCTCCCGATCCGGGACTGGGGGCTATGGCTACACCTTC

V: TRBV4-1
J: TRBJ2-3
size: .
D: TRBD2
CDR3: CASNPEPGLLADTQYF
DNA: TGCGCCAGCAACCCAGAACCGGGACTATTGGCAGATACGCAGTATTTT

V: TRBV6-5
J: TRBJ1-2
size: .
D: .
CDR3: CAGTNEEGRYTF
DNA: TGTGCCGGCACCAACGAGGAGGGGCGCTACACCTTC

V: TRBV25-1
J: TRBJ2-7
size: few
D: .
CDR3: CASSEYRGLPHEQYF
DNA: TGTGCCAGCAGTGAATATAGAGGGTTGCCCCACGAGCAGTACTTC

V: TRBV11-2
J: TRBJ1-2
size: few
D: .
CDR3: CASSSMAGDATF
DNA: TGTGCCAGCAGCTCGATGGCGGGGGACGCCACCTTC

V: TRBV27
J: TRBJ1-5
size: .
D: .
CDR3: CASSFQAINQPQHF
DNA: TGTGCCAGCAGTTTTCAGGCGATCAATCAGCCCCAGCATTTT

V: TRBV29-1
J: TRBJ1-1
size: few
D: .
CDR3: CSVITSGHTEAFF
DNA: TGCAGCGTTATCACATCAGGCCACACTGAAGCTTTCTTT

V: TRBV7-8
J: TRBJ2-1
size: .
D: .
CDR3: CASSLGEQVYNEQFF
DNA: TGTGCCAGCAGCTTAGGTGAGCAGGTCTACAATGAGCAGTTCTTC

V: TRBV28
J: TRBJ2-7
size: .
D: TRBD2
CDR3: CASVTSGGYEQYF
DNA: TGTGCCAGCGTCACTAGCGGGGGCTACGAGCAGTACTTC

V: TRBV15
J: TRBJ1-6
size: .
D: .
CDR3: CATSREAGSPLHF
DNA: TGTGCCACCAGCAGAGAAGCAGGTTCACCCCTCCACTTT

V: TRBV1
J: TRBJ1-6
size: .
D: .
CDR3: CTSSLPGGCDHF
DNA: TGCACCAGCAGCCTCCCCGGGGGGTGTGACCACTTT

V: TRBV27
J: TRBJ2-5
size: .
D: .
CDR3: CASRIKETQYF
DNA: TGTGCCAGCAGAATCAAAGAGACCCAGTACTTC

V: TRBV10-3
J: TRBJ1-1
size: .
D: .
CDR3: CAISESNRGQAFF
DNA: TGTGCCATCAGTGAGTCGAATCGAGGGCAAGCTTTCTTT

V: TRBV2
J: TRBJ1-5
size: .
D: .
CDR3: CASAVNPGDPQPQHF
DNA: TGTGCCAGCGCGGTGAATCCGGGAGACCCTCAGCCCCAGCATTTT

V: TRBV19
J: TRBJ2-7
size: .
D: TRBD1
CDR3: CASRDREGLHEQYF
DNA: TGTGCCAGTCGGGACAGGGAAGGGCTCCACGAGCAGTACTTC

V: TRBV15
J: TRBJ2-5
size: .
D: .
CDR3: CATSRELKSGSMETQYF
DNA: TGTGCCACCAGCAGAGAGCTAAAGTCGGGGTCAATGGAGACCCAGTACTTC

V: TRBV7-2
J: TRBJ2-1
size: .
D: .
CDR3: CASSPLTGNEQFF
DNA: TGTGCCAGCAGCCCTTTAACAGGGAATGAGCAGTTCTTC

V: TRBV29-1
J: TRBJ1-2
size: .
D: .
CDR3: CSVVGYGGYTF
DNA: TGCAGCGTTGTCGGGTATGGTGGCTACACCTTC

V: TRBV25-1
J: TRBJ2-3
size: .
D: TRBD2
CDR3: CASSAWRGGTDTQYF
DNA: TGTGCCAGCAGTGCATGGCGGGGGGGCACAGATACGCAGTATTTT

V: TRBV21-1
J: TRBJ1-6
size: .
D: .
CDR3: CASSKVNRGQGCNSPLHF
DNA: TGTGCCAGCAGCAAAGTAAACAGGGGGCAAGGGTGCAATTCACCCCTCCACTTT

V: TRBV29-1
J: TRBJ2-7
size: once
D: .
CDR3: CSVGGTVSYEQYF
DNA: TGCAGCGTTGGCGGGACCGTCTCCTACGAGCAGTACTTC

V: TRBV21-1
J: TRBJ1-1
size: few
D: .
CDR3: CASDRGAMNTEAFF
DNA: TGTGCCAGCGACAGGGGGGCCATGAACACTGAAGCTTTCTTT

V: TRBV19
J: TRBJ1-1
size: .
D: .
CDR3: CASSIVGGTEAFF
DNA: TGTGCCAGTAGTATAGTTGGGGGGACTGAAGCTTTCTTT

V: TRBV7-6
J: TRBJ1-2
size: .
D: .
CDR3: CASSLDRAGGYTF
DNA: TGTGCCAGCAGCTTAGACAGGGCGGGTGGCTACACCTTC

V: TRBV18
J: TRBJ2-2
size: few
D: .
CDR3: CASSPRAGWNTGELFF
DNA: TGTGCCAGCTCACCAAGGGCAGGGTGGAACACCGGGGAGCTGTTTTTT

V: TRBV15
J: TRBJ1-4
size: .
D: .
CDR3: CATSRSILSFNEKLFF
DNA: TGTGCCACCAGCAGATCGATCCTCAGTTTTAATGAAAAACTGTTTTTT

V: TRBV13
J: TRBJ2-7
size: .
D: .
CDR3: CASSRGTAGEQYF
DNA: TGTGCCAGCAGCCGGGGGACGGCCGGGGAGCAGTACTTC